The T cell receptor beta chain under discussion was sequenced for a study of blood T cell repertoires in COVID-19. The wider study: PBMCs, B-cell-depleted T cells, or T cells provided the cDNA or gDNA that made up the material.

The cohort comprised adults aged 18 to 89 years residing in about two dozen US areas. In the 2 weeks before study entry, exposed participants met a COVID-19 case, which was PCR-confirmed or clinician-diagnosed. Per the authors' pipeline: Reference gene primer amplification gave nucleated cell count estimates. Profiling relied on immunoSEQ multiplex PCR, and the TCRdb table lists in-frame clones only, not all of them. V, J and clone size are taken as reported in that table, and D and trimming were inferred from the DNA itself. The sample records a few hundred thousand clones, roughly 81% being singletons. This receptor was obtained from a woman aged 50 to 60 who had been exposed to COVID-19. The sample was PBMCs or T cells enriched from blood (not recorded which).

The CDR3 loop is CASSLNRGSGAEQYF. The CDR3 DNA reads TGTGCCAGCAGCTTAAATCGGGGTAGCGGGGCCGAGCAGTACTTC. The chain recombines TRBV11-2 with TRBJ2-7; 8 nucleotides agree with TRBD2. The CDR3 totals 15 residues. The germline gives CDR1 SGHAT, CDR2 FQNNGV. J was trimmed by 6 bases and V by 2 bases; bases with no gene match: 9. The full variable domain, completed using reference TRBV11-2 and TRBJ2-7, is EAGVAQSPRYKIIEKRQSVAFWCNPISGHATLYWYQQILGQGPKLLIQFQNNGVVDDSQLPKDRFSAERLKGVDSTLKIQPAKLEDSAVYLCASSLNRGSGAEQYFGPGTRLTVT.